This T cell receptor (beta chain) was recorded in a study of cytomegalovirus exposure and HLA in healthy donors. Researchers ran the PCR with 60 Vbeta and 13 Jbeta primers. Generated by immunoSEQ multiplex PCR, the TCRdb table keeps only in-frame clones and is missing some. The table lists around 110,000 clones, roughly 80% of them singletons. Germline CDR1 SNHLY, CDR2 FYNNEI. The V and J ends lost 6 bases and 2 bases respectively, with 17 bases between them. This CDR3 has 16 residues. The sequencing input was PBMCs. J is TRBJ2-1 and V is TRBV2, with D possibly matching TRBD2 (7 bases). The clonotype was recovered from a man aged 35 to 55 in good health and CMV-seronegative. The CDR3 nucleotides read TGTGCCAGCAGCCCCGAGGGGGGGACCGCCTACAATGAGCAGTTCTTC. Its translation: CASSPEGGTAYNEQFF.